This T cell receptor (beta chain) came from a study of blood T cell repertoires in COVID-19. Study context: Researchers got acute and convalescent COVID-19 samples from the United States, Italy and Spain. PBMCs, B-cell-depleted T cells, or T cells were the source of the cDNA or gDNA that made up the material.

How the authors handled the data: Quantification of nucleated cells was approximated via reference gene primer amplification. The repertoire was sequenced with immunoSEQ multiplex PCR; TCRdb's copy has only in-frame clones and lacks some. V, J and clone size derive from that table, while D and trimming were established from the DNA sequence. The profile shows under 60,000 clones, around 90% of them singletons. There are 16 residues in the CDR3. Per the germline V gene, CDR1 is SGHTS and CDR2 is YDEGEE. V dropped 3 bases and J dropped 4; count of bases not matched to a gene: 6. The source of this sequence is a human donor in a cohort sampled during active COVID-19. The sample consisted of peripheral blood. The V gene is TRBV5-8, the J gene TRBJ2-1; 11 bases are a match to TRBD2. This CDR3 reads CASSSGLAGSYNEQFF. CDR3 in DNA: TGTGCCAGCAGCTCCGGACTAGCGGGCTCTTACAATGAGCAGTTCTTC. Variable domain in full (rest from reference TRBV5-8 and TRBJ2-1): EAGVTQSPTHLIKTRGQQATLRCSPISGHTSVYWYQQALGLGLQFLLWYDEGEERNRGNFPPRFSGRQFPNYSSELNVNALELEDSALYLCASSSGLAGSYNEQFFGPGTRLTVL.